This T cell receptor (beta chain) emerged from a study of T cell responses to AZD1222 COVID-19 vaccine. Study-wide results and limits: Across the whole spike, CD4 TCRs peaked at regions 160-218 and 743-854. Nearly half of spike-specific TCRs reportedly go after variant regions that carry no mutations.

Assay used: immunoSEQ multiplex PCR; TCRdb lists only in-frame clones, some missing. The data contain 120,000 to 150,000 clones, approximately 88% of them singletons. In regard to this clone: Its antigen is as yet unknown.

V shed 7 bases and J shed 5 bases, with 14 bases lying between them. The CDR3 runs to 13 residues. The germline V gene encodes CDR1 LGHDT and CDR2 YNNKEL (reference sequence). The specimen comprised peripheral blood, sampled on day 0 of AZD1222 vaccination. The receptor's source is an adult in good health. The chain links TRBV3-1 (or the pseudogene TRBV3-2) to TRBJ1-1; D is unclear. In DNA form, the CDR3 reads TGTGCCAGCACCCCAGGAGGGAGAACTGAAGCTTTCTTT. Protein sequence: CASTPGGRTEAFF.